Listed below are T cell receptor beta chains from one sample, sequenced in a study of shared clonotypes between healthy human individuals. Assay used: immunoSEQ multiplex PCR; TCRdb lists only in-frame clones, some missing. This table holds around 610,000 clones, approximately 96% found once. The source material was naive CD8+ T cells sorted from blood. All receptors come from a woman in her twenties or thirties in good health. Each CDR3 is given without its conserved first and last residue. Rows may omit the clone size; those that give it use once, few, many or a size class.

cdr3_aa: ASSSGLQETQY
v_call: TRBV11-3
j_call: TRBJ2-5
clone_size: .

cdr3_aa: ASSFRDRTYEQY
v_call: TRBV5-6
j_call: TRBJ2-7
clone_size: .

cdr3_aa: ASGGGPDNEKLF
v_call: TRBV9
j_call: TRBJ1-4
clone_size: .

cdr3_aa: ASSPRDRGADTQY
v_call: TRBV18
j_call: TRBJ2-3
clone_size: .

cdr3_aa: ASSKGLAGKETQY
v_call: TRBV7-9
j_call: TRBJ2-5
clone_size: .

cdr3_aa: ASSEGLAGYNEQF
v_call: TRBV2
j_call: TRBJ2-1
clone_size: .

cdr3_aa: AISVGGSPYNEQF
v_call: TRBV10-3
j_call: TRBJ2-1
clone_size: .

cdr3_aa: ASSLTVSGANVLT
v_call: TRBV27
j_call: TRBJ2-6
clone_size: .

cdr3_aa: ASRRLAGGIDEQF
v_call: TRBV6-4
j_call: TRBJ2-1
clone_size: once

cdr3_aa: ASSVAPADSSYNEQF
v_call: TRBV9
j_call: TRBJ2-1
clone_size: .

cdr3_aa: ASSIYLAEGSYEQY
v_call: TRBV5-4
j_call: TRBJ2-7
clone_size: once

cdr3_aa: ASSRRDRLTTDTQY
v_call: TRBV4-1
j_call: TRBJ2-3
clone_size: once

cdr3_aa: ASSHHTFGEQY
v_call: TRBV27
j_call: TRBJ2-7
clone_size: .

cdr3_aa: ASSIGVFSSEAF
v_call: TRBV19
j_call: TRBJ1-1
clone_size: once

cdr3_aa: ASSPEQGANPYEQY
v_call: TRBV13
j_call: TRBJ2-7
clone_size: .

cdr3_aa: ATGGTPLH
v_call: TRBV27
j_call: TRBJ1-6
clone_size: .

cdr3_aa: ATQKGFRAGEPQH
v_call: TRBV6-5
j_call: TRBJ1-5
clone_size: .

cdr3_aa: ASSPAHADTQY
v_call: TRBV7-9
j_call: TRBJ2-3
clone_size: .

cdr3_aa: ASSPDRAKETQY
v_call: TRBV7-9
j_call: TRBJ2-5
clone_size: .

cdr3_aa: ASSLWGTGDYEQY
v_call: TRBV27
j_call: TRBJ2-7
clone_size: once

cdr3_aa: ASSLQTSNFETQY
v_call: TRBV7-8
j_call: TRBJ2-5
clone_size: .

cdr3_aa: ASSFGAGVNTEAF
v_call: TRBV7-6
j_call: TRBJ1-1
clone_size: .

cdr3_aa: ASSQAPGVSYNEQF
v_call: TRBV14
j_call: TRBJ2-1
clone_size: .